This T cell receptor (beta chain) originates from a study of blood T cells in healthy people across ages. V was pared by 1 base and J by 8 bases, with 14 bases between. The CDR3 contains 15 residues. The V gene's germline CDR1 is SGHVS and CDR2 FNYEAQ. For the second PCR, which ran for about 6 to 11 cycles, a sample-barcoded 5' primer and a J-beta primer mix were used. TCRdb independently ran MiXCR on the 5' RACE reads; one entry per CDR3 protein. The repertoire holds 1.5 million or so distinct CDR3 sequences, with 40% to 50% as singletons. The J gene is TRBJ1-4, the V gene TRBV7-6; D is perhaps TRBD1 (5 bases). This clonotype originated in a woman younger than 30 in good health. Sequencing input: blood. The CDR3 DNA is TGTGCCAGCAGCTTAGATGCGGGGCTCGGGGAAAAACTGTTTTTT. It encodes CASSLDAGLGEKLFF.